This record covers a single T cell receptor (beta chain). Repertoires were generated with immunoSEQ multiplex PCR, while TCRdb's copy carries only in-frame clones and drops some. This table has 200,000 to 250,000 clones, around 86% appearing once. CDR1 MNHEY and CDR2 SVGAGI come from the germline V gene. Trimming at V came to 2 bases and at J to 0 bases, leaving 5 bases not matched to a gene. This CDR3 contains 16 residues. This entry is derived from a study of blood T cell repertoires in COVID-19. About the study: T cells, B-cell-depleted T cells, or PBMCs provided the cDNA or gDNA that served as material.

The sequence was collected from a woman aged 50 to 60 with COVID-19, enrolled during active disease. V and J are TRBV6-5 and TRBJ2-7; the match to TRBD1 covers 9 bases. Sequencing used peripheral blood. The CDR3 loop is CASSYGTGTSSYEQYV. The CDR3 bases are TGTGCCAGCAGTTACGGGACAGGGACCTCCTCCTACGAGCAGTACGTC.